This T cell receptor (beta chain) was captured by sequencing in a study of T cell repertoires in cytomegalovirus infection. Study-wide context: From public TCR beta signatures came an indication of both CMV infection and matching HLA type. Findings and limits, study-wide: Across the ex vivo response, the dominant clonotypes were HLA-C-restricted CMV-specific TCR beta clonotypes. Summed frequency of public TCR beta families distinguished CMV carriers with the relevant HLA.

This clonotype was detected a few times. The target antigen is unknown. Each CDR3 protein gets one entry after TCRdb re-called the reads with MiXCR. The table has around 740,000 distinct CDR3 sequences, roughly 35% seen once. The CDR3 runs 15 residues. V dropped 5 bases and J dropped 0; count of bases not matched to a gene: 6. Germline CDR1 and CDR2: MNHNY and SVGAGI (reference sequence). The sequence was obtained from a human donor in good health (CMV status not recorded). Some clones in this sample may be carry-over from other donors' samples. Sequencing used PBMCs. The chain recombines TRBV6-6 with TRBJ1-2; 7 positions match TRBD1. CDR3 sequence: CASSDTGAANYGYTF. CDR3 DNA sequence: TGTGCCAGCAGTGATACAGGGGCCGCTAACTATGGCTACACCTTC.